Detailed here is one TCR beta chain. Germline-derived CDR1 and CDR2 are PRHDT and FYEKMQ (reference sequence). V lost 4 bases, J lost 0 bases, and 12 bases lay in between. The CDR3 is made up of 15 amino acids. The entry originates in a study of blood T cell repertoires in COVID-19. Study-wide context: The analysed material was cDNA or gDNA that came from T cells, B-cell-depleted T cells, or PBMCs.

Per the original data handling: Scientists estimated how many nucleated cells there were by amplifying reference gene primers. Assay used: immunoSEQ multiplex PCR; TCRdb lists only in-frame clones, some missing. From that table come the V and J calls and clone size; the DNA was used to work out D and trimming. Of more than 250,000 clones in the sample, about 84% were seen once. Source material: peripheral blood. The clonotype comes from a woman aged 45-59 years with acute or convalescent COVID-19. The rearrangement joins TRBV13 to TRBJ1-1; D is possibly TRBD1 (5 bases). In DNA form, the CDR3 reads TGTGCCAGCAGCTCGCGCGGGGCGTTGAACACTGAAGCTTTCTTT. It specifies CASSSRGALNTEAFF.